The 10 T cell receptor beta chains in this list originate from one sample, sequenced in a study of T cells in Graves' hyperthyroidism and ophthalmopathy. The TCR beta CDR3 regions underwent amplification using RNA transcripts as the source. TCR CDR3 regions were first amplified by RT-PCR with HTBI primers. TCRdb itself ran the multiplex PCR reads through MiXCR, one entry per CDR3 protein. The sample yields 300,000 to 400,000 distinct CDR3 sequences, more than 11% seen once. Material: blood. These receptors all come from a young woman with Graves' hyperthyroidism.

This clonotype was detected many times. The V and J genes are TRBV2 and TRBJ2-2; D is undetermined. CDR3 length: 17 amino acids. The ends were cut back, 2 bases at V and 0 bases at J, with 13 bases in the middle. Germline V gene sequence: CDR1 SNHLY, CDR2 FYNNEI. CDR3 nucleotides: TGTGCCAGCAGTGAACTCCCGAGCAGTCCGAACACCGGGGAGCTGTTTTTT. Residues: CASSELPSSPNTGELFF.

The genes are TRBV10-3 and TRBJ1-2, with 7 positions matching TRBD1. After removal of 2 bases from V and 6 bases from J, the junction contained 12 bases not matched to a gene. The CDR3 consists of 16 residues. Germline CDR1 and CDR2: ENHRY and SYGVKD. The CDR3 sequence: CAISEPTRQGMDGYTF. CDR3 DNA: TGTGCCATCAGTGAGCCTACTAGACAGGGAATGGATGGCTACACCTTC.

In this sample, this clonotype turned up many times. The chain uses TRBV19 and TRBJ2-7; perhaps TRBD2 as D (6 bases). The CDR3 totals 13 residues. The germline V gene encodes CDR1 LNHDA and CDR2 SQIVND (reference sequence). V was pared by 5 bases and J by 4 bases, with 12 bases between. CDR3 nucleotides: TGTGCCAGTAGTTTCGGGAGAGGGTACGAGCAGTACTTC. It specifies CASSFGRGYEQYF.

This sequence joins TRBV28 and TRBJ2-7, with TRBD2 identical over 7 bases. The V and J ends lost 3 bases and 4 bases, in that order; junction bases with no gene match: 9. CDR1 is MDHEN, CDR2 SYDVKM, per germline. The CDR3 spans 15 residues. CDR3 protein: CASSLGGRAKYEQYF. CDR3 in DNA: TGTGCCAGCAGTTTGGGGGGGAGGGCCAAATACGAGCAGTACTTC.

This clonotype was observed a handful of times. The gene calls are TRBV5-1 and TRBJ2-5; D may match TRBD1 or TRBD2 (6 bases each). Per the germline V gene, CDR1 is SGHRS and CDR2 is YFSETQ. V was pared by 4 bases and J by 2 bases, with 18 bases between. CDR3 length: 16 residues. CDR3 amino acids: CASSPGPGGVQETQYF. The CDR3 DNA reads TGCGCCAGCAGCCCGGGACCCGGGGGCGTTCAAGAGACCCAGTACTTC.

The J gene is TRBJ2-7, the V gene TRBV2, with D maybe TRBD1 (6 bases). Between the trimmed V and J ends, which lost 4 bases and 2 bases, there was a span of 21 bases. This CDR3 comprises 17 residues. Germline V CDR1 and CDR2: SNHLY, FYNNEI. In DNA, the CDR3 is TGTGCCAGCAGTGGACAGGTTCTCCTAGCTCTTACCTACGAGCAGTACTTC. Encoded protein: CASSGQVLLALTYEQYF.

This clonotype was detected ten times or more. This chain uses TRBV7-8 with TRBJ2-1; no firm D call. The V end was cut by 2 bases, the J end by 4 bases, with 9 bases between. The CDR3 sequence is 14 residues long. The germline V gene has CDR1 SGHVS and CDR2 FQNEAQ. In DNA, the CDR3 is TGTGCCAGCAGCTTAAGGCAGGTGTACAATGAGCAGTTCTTC. It translates to CASSLRQVYNEQFF.

This clonotype was recorded many times. V and J are TRBV6-5 and TRBJ2-7, with D perhaps TRBD1 (6 bases). The CDR3 spans 15 residues. V gave up 4 bases and J gave up 2 bases, with 15 bases separating them. CDR1 MNHEY and CDR2 SVGAGI come from the germline V gene. CDR3 coding DNA: TGTGCCAGCAGTTCCTACGGGACACCAACCTACGAGCAGTACTTC. It codes for CASSSYGTPTYEQYF.

This clonotype was observed at least ten times. This chain uses TRBV7-2 with TRBJ2-5; tentative D call: TRBD2 (6 bases). Deletions cut 5 bases from V and 5 bases from J, with 18 bases between. Looked up from germline, CDR1 is SGHTA and CDR2 is FQGNSA. The CDR3 totals 15 residues. CDR3 DNA sequence: TGTGCCAGCAGCGACGAGCGGGCCCCCCGCGAGACCCAGTACTTC. Encoded protein: CASSDERAPRETQYF.

V and J are TRBV19 and TRBJ2-2; possibly TRBD1 or TRBD2 for D (5 bases each). Between the trimmed V and J ends, which lost 8 bases and 3 bases, there was a span of 13 bases. The CDR3 runs to 14 residues. Germline lookup yields CDR1 LNHDA and CDR2 SQIVND (reference sequence). In DNA form, the CDR3 reads TGTGCCAGTGCTGGGGGTTGGGACACCGGGGAGCTGTTTTTT. Protein: CASAGGWDTGELFF.